Shown below are 24 T cell receptor beta chains from a single sample sequenced in a study of control samples from healthy donors and cancer patients. Clones were read by immunoSEQ multiplex PCR, and TCRdb kept only the in-frame ones, dropping some. In the table there are about 160,000 clones, 80% to 90% of which are singletons. The sample was blood. The receptors here all came from a man younger than 40 in good health.

A remark on this clone: Other DNA sequences in this specimen translate into the identical CDR3. The chain links TRBV18 to TRBJ2-7, with a tentative D call TRBD1 (6 bases). The germline V gene has CDR1 KGHSH and CDR2 LQKENI. This CDR3 is built from 14 residues. The V end lost 1 base, the J end lost 2 bases, and 9 bases lay between the germline ends. The CDR3 protein is CASSPRQGTYEQYF. In nucleotides, the CDR3 is TGTGCCAGCTCACCACGGCAGGGGACCTACGAGCAGTACTTC. The full variable domain, its missing parts supplied by reference TRBV18 and TRBJ2-7, is NAGVMQNPRHLVRRRGQEARLRCSPMKGHSHVYWYRQLPEEGLKFMVYLQKENIIDESGMPKERFSAEFPKEGPSILRIQQVVRGDSAAYFCASSPRQGTYEQYFGPGTRLTVT.

The chain carries TRBV2 and TRBJ1-2; D not certain. The CDR3 has 13 residues. Trimming removed 7 bases at V and 4 bases at J, with 13 bases between. Germline V gene sequence: CDR1 SNHLY, CDR2 FYNNEI. Written as DNA, the CDR3 is TGTGCCAGCAAATCCGTACACAGCTATGGCTACACCTTC. It yields the protein CASKSVHSYGYTF.

The chain recombines TRBV7-2 with TRBJ2-7; 10 bases match TRBD1. The CDR3 totals 17 residues. From germline, CDR1 is SGHTA and CDR2 FQGNSA. Germline trimming cut 4 bases from V and 5 bases from J; bases unmatched to any gene: 14. The CDR3 is CASSSTTNRDRGDEQYF. Written as DNA, the CDR3 is TGTGCCAGCAGCTCCACGACTAACCGGGACAGGGGTGACGAGCAGTACTTC.

This clone is a singleton in its sample. V is TRBV19 and J is TRBJ1-1, with 9 positions matching TRBD1. Germline loops: CDR1 LNHDA, CDR2 SQIVND (reference sequence). V was pared by 6 bases and J by 1 base, with 6 bases of the junction left unmatched. The CDR3 totals 15 residues. This CDR3 reads CASSTMGQGNTEAFF. DNA for the CDR3: TGTGCCAGTAGCACCATGGGACAGGGGAACACTGAAGCTTTCTTT.

This chain joins TRBV18 and TRBJ2-5; D gene ambiguous. Trimming shortened V by 3 bases and J by 5 bases, and 7 bases separated the two germline ends. Germline values: CDR1 KGHSH, CDR2 LQKENI. CDR3 length: 12 amino acids. The CDR3 nucleotides are TGTGCCAGCTCACCGTCAAGGGAGACCCAGTACTTC. It codes for CASSPSRETQYF.

The V and J genes are TRBV6-2 or TRBV6-3 and TRBJ1-4; D ambiguous. This CDR3 spans 14 amino acids. Germline-derived CDR1 and CDR2 are MNHEY and SVGEGT. V gave up 3 bases and J gave up 6 bases, with 11 bases separating them. The CDR3 region has the DNA TGTGCCAGCAGTTATTCGCCAGAATATGAAAAACTGTTTTTT. It codes for CASSYSPEYEKLFF.

This rearrangement joins TRBV6-5 to TRBJ1-6; no clear D. Trimming pared 9 bases from V and 0 bases from J, leaving 9 bases between. Germline CDR1 MNHEY, CDR2 SVGAGI. This CDR3 has 14 residues. The CDR3 sequence is CASTAGSYNSPLHF. In nucleotides, the CDR3 is TGTGCCAGTACGGCGGGCTCCTATAATTCACCCCTCCACTTT.

The chain couples TRBV5-1 to TRBJ2-1; weak D call: TRBD1 (5 bases). This CDR3 spans 14 amino acids. The germline V gene encodes CDR1 SGHRS and CDR2 YFSETQ. Trimming pared 5 bases from V and 7 bases from J, leaving 16 bases between. The CDR3 region is CASRIRDLGNEQFF. The CDR3 DNA is TGCGCCAGCAGAATCAGGGATTTGGGTAATGAGCAGTTCTTC.

This sequence joins TRBV7-8 and TRBJ2-3, with 16 bases fitting TRBD2. After removal of 6 bases from V and 5 bases from J, the junction contained 11 bases not matched to a gene. Germline V gives CDR1 SGHVS, CDR2 FQNEAQ. The CDR3 consists of 18 residues. The CDR3 nucleotides read TGTGCCAGCAGTGGGGGGACTAGCGGGAGGGCCGGTATAGATACGCAGTATTTT. This translates into CASSGGTSGRAGIDTQYF.

The chain employs TRBV7-9 and TRBJ2-2; D possibly corresponds to TRBD2 (5 bases). The CDR3 contains 15 residues. Germline CDR1 and CDR2: SEHNR and FQNEAQ (reference sequence). V lost 2 bases and J lost 6, with 13 bases in between. The CDR3 nucleotides read TGTGCCAGCAGCTTACGGAGGCTGGGCGCCGGGGAGCTGTTTTTT. This translates into CASSLRRLGAGELFF.

The chain links TRBV5-1 to TRBJ1-5; 8 nucleotides agree with TRBD1. The germline V gene encodes CDR1 SGHRS and CDR2 YFSETQ. The CDR3 is made up of 15 amino acids. The V gene end was trimmed by 1 base and the J gene end by 5 bases; junction bases not matched to a gene: 5. CDR3 sequence reads: CASSLRTGRDQPQHF. CDR3 nucleotides: TGCGCCAGCAGCTTGAGGACAGGGCGAGATCAGCCCCAGCATTTT.

The rearrangement links TRBV19 to TRBJ1-5, with D tentatively TRBD1 (5 bases). Germline V gene data show CDR1 as LNHDA and CDR2 as SQIVND (reference sequence). V lost 5 bases to trimming and J lost 7 bases, with 18 bases between them. CDR3 length: 15 residues. CDR3 protein: CASSPRRQGGQPQHF. CDR3 bases: TGTGCCAGTAGTCCGCGGAGGCAGGGAGGACAGCCCCAGCATTTT.

This chain uses TRBV5-1 with TRBJ2-7; weak D call: TRBD2 (5 bases). V lost 0 bases and J lost 2, with 12 bases in between. The CDR3 loop spans 15 amino acids. Germline loops: CDR1 SGHRS, CDR2 YFSETQ. CDR3 DNA: TGCGCCAGCAGCTTGGCCGTTGGGAGTACCTACGAGCAGTACTTC. It yields the protein CASSLAVGSTYEQYF.

V and J are TRBV6-6 and TRBJ2-7; D is undetermined. The V and J ends lost 2 bases and 2 bases respectively, with 13 bases between them. The length of the CDR3 is 15 residues. In germline, CDR1 is MNHNY, CDR2 SVGAGI (reference sequence). The CDR3 loop reads CASSYPSAEAYEQYF. The CDR3 DNA reads TGTGCCAGCAGTTACCCCTCCGCGGAAGCCTACGAGCAGTACTTC.

The chain has TRBV7-9 and TRBJ1-1, with D possibly TRBD1 on 5 matching bases. V was clipped by 1 base and J by 4 bases, with 10 bases between them. Germline CDR1 and CDR2: SEHNR and FQNEAQ (reference sequence). CDR3 length equals 14 residues. The CDR3 coding sequence is TGTGCCAGCAGCTTAGGCAGGGACGGCACTGAAGCTTTCTTT. Protein sequence: CASSLGRDGTEAFF.

This chain joins TRBV2 and TRBJ1-2, with D tentatively TRBD1 (5 bases). The germline CDR1 and CDR2 sequences are SNHLY and FYNNEI. Trimming shortened V by 10 bases and J by 8 bases, and 17 bases separated the two germline ends. The CDR3 spans 12 residues. The CDR3 DNA sequence: TGTGCCACACAGGCAGGACTAGAAGGCTACACCTTC. Translating gives CATQAGLEGYTF.

The chain is built from TRBV29-1 and TRBJ2-7, with D possibly matching TRBD2 (6 bases). V was shortened by 7 bases and J by 4 bases, with 17 bases between the two germline ends. Germline CDR1 SQVTM, CDR2 ANQGSEA. The CDR3 loop spans 13 amino acids. CDR3 bases: TGCAGCGCCCAGGAGGGCACGTGGTACGAGCAGTACTTC. Translation: CSAQEGTWYEQYF.

In nucleotides, the CDR3 is TGTGCCAGCAGCTTGGCCGGAGAGACCCAGTACTTC. Its translation is CASSLAGETQYF. The chain recombines TRBV13 with TRBJ2-5; unclear D gene. Germline V gene sequence: CDR1 PRHDT, CDR2 FYEKMQ (reference sequence). Trimming removed 3 bases at V and 4 bases at J, with 6 bases between. The CDR3 is 12 amino acids.

The rearrangement joins TRBV19 to TRBJ2-5; 7 bases agree with TRBD1. The CDR3 has 16 amino acids. With V trimmed by 5 bases and J by 0 bases, 9 bases remained unmatched. The germline gives CDR1 LNHDA, CDR2 SQIVND (reference sequence). The CDR3 region is CASSQAGTANQETQYF. CDR3 sequence (DNA): TGTGCCAGTAGTCAAGCCGGGACAGCCAACCAAGAGACCCAGTACTTC.

The chain links TRBV9 to TRBJ1-3; D possibly corresponds to TRBD1 (6 bases). The CDR3 sequence is 15 residues long. The germline gives CDR1 SGDLS, CDR2 YYNGEE. With 4 bases removed from V and 0 bases from J, the gap between germline ends came to 11 bases. CDR3 sequence reads: CASSLRGDSGNTIYF. CDR3 in DNA: TGTGCCAGCAGCCTAAGGGGGGACTCTGGAAACACCATATATTTT.

The genes are TRBV11-2 and TRBJ1-1, with D uncertain. CDR3 length: 11 residues. Trimming took 4 bases from V and 5 from J, leaving 5 bases between them. Germline values: CDR1 SGHAT, CDR2 FQNNGV. The CDR3 nucleotides read TGTGCCAGCAGCTACTTGACTGAAGCTTTCTTT. Translating gives CASSYLTEAFF.

The chain couples TRBV7-9 to TRBJ1-1; tentatively, D is TRBD1 (5 bases). CDR1 SEHNR and CDR2 FQNEAQ come from the germline V gene (reference sequence). CDR3 length: 15 amino acids. The V gene lost 2 bases and the J gene lost 3 bases, with 13 bases spanning the gap. CDR3 sequence: CASSLWPGRDTEAFF. In DNA form, the CDR3 reads TGTGCCAGCAGCTTATGGCCAGGGAGAGACACTGAAGCTTTCTTT.

The V call is TRBV5-1, the J call TRBJ1-6; the D gene is possibly TRBD1 (5 bases). This CDR3 comprises 15 residues. V lost 0 bases, J lost 7 bases, and 11 bases lay in between. In germline, CDR1 is SGHRS, CDR2 YFSETQ. CDR3 sequence (DNA): TGCGCCAGCAGCTTGGAAGTCGGGACCAATTCACCCCTCCACTTT. Residues: CASSLEVGTNSPLHF. Filled out from reference TRBV5-1 and TRBJ1-6, the complete variable domain reads KAGVTQTPRYLIKTRGQQVTLSCSPISGHRSVSWYQQTPGQGLQFLFEYFSETQRNKGNFPGRFSGRQFSNSRSEMNVSTLELGDSALYLCASSLEVGTNSPLHFGNGTRLTVT.

J is TRBJ1-3 and V is TRBV19; 9 bases agree with TRBD1. CDR1 and CDR2 (germline): LNHDA, SQIVND (reference sequence). The CDR3 extends over 19 amino acids. With 5 bases clipped from V and 2 bases from J, the junction kept 16 bases outside the gene matches. CDR3 protein: CASSDEGTGIIFAGNTIYF. CDR3 nucleotide sequence: TGTGCCAGTAGTGATGAAGGGACAGGGATTATTTTCGCTGGAAACACCATATATTTT.